The present T cell receptor beta chain was sequenced within a study of T cells in women clearing cervical HPV infection. Whole-study findings and limits: Combining TCR richness with V gene abundances gave roughly 0.8 AUC. Timing of associations relative to infection is unclear; T-cell subsets were not isolated. Unknown T-cell numbers per sample may underlie the richness differences.

To note about this clone: Antigen unknown. The sequenced fragment ends 3 residues before the CDR3 boundary, so the rest is inferred from the germline J gene.

Germline V gene sequence: CDR1 SGHVS, CDR2 FQNEAQ. The CDR3 is 14 residues long. Trimming pared 4 bases from V and 7 bases from J, leaving 14 bases between. The data were produced by immunoSEQ multiplex PCR, yet TCRdb's version contains in-frame clones alone and is incomplete. Recorded for this sample: roughly 15,000 clones. V usage is TRBV7-8 and J usage is TRBJ2-1; TRBD2 is a possible D gene (7 bases). The clonotype was recovered from a woman aged 18 to 75 with a cervical HPV16 infection that either progressed to CIN3+ or cleared (not recorded which). The source material was blood buffy coat. The CDR3 sequence is CASSYGGGANEQFF. The covered CDR3 bases are TGTGCCAGCAGCTACGGTGGGGGGGCAAATGAG.